These 21 T cell receptor beta chains were sequenced from one sample in a study of CD8+ T cells in alopecia areata (dated by TCRdb to the late 2010s). The library was prepared using the immunoSEQ multiplex PCR assay. For TCR sequencing, RNA was extracted from every sample and reverse transcribed into cDNA to serve as template. TCRdb carries this immuneACCESS record with in-frame sequences only. Its versions omit some clonotypes, under half of them owing to an unresolved V gene in the studies checked, with the rest unexplained. This sample has 90,000 to 150,000 clones in its table, and roughly two thirds of those were observed once. The ten largest clones represent about 3% of the sample. The sample comprised CD4+ T cells sorted from blood. The receptors here all came from a human donor in good health.

The chain links TRBV5-4 to TRBJ2-5, with D unresolved. CDR1 and CDR2 from the germline V gene are SGHNT and YYREEE (reference sequence). V was cut by 3 bases and J by 5 bases, with 5 bases left in between. The CDR3 has 11 residues. As DNA, the CDR3 is TGTGCCAGCAGCTCGCAGGAGACCCAGTACTTC. As protein: CASSSQETQYF. Together with reference TRBV5-4 and TRBJ2-5, the CDR3 gives the full variable domain: ETGVTQSPTHLIKTRGQQVTLRCSSQSGHNTVSWYQQALGQGPQFIFQYYREEENGRGNFPPRFSGLQFPNYSSELNVNALELDDSALYLCASSSQETQYFGPGTRLLVL.

This clone was seen only a few times. The chain links TRBV27 to TRBJ2-5; 8 bases map to TRBD2. Unmatched junction bases numbered 6, after V lost 2 bases and J lost 7 bases. From germline, CDR1 is MNHEY and CDR2 SMNVEV (reference sequence). The CDR3 is 14 residues long. CDR3 in amino acids: CASSLRGGPGTQYF. In DNA, the CDR3 is TGTGCCAGCAGTTTACGGGGGGGGCCAGGGACCCAGTACTTC.

This clone appeared a few times. V usage is TRBV30 and J usage is TRBJ2-1; D is perhaps TRBD2 (6 bases). Germline V gives CDR1 GTSNPN, CDR2 SVGIG (reference sequence). This CDR3 comprises 13 residues. The ends were cut back, 0 bases at V and 13 bases at J, with 16 bases in the middle. CDR3 DNA: TGTGCCTGGAGTGTTGAGGAGGGACTCCCTCAGTTCTTC. This sequence encodes CAWSVEEGLPQFF.

This chain connects TRBV6-5 to TRBJ2-1; 11 nucleotides align to TRBD2. V shed 4 bases and J 9 bases; nucleotides not matched to a gene: 8. The CDR3 has 15 amino acids. Per germline, CDR1 MNHEY and CDR2 SVGAGI. The CDR3 region has the DNA TGTGCCAGCAGTTCCCTTAGCGGGGGGGGCTTTGAGCAGTTCTTC. Its translation: CASSSLSGGGFEQFF.

The chain uses TRBV5-6 and TRBJ1-4; D gene uncertain. This CDR3 spans 11 amino acids. The V end lost 1 base, the J end lost 8 bases, and 3 bases lay between the germline ends. CDR1 is SGHDT, CDR2 YYEEEE, per germline. Here the CDR3 DNA reads TGTGCCAGCAGCTTGAGGGAAAAACTGTTTTTT. Translated: CASSLREKLFF.

The chain couples TRBV27 to TRBJ1-4, with TRBD1 as a possible D gene (5 bases). This CDR3 contains 15 residues. Germline V gives CDR1 MNHEY, CDR2 SMNVEV (reference sequence). V lost 6 bases, J lost 3 bases, and 14 bases lay in between. The CDR3 reads CASSFIWGANEKLFF. For the CDR3, the DNA is TGTGCCAGCAGCTTCATCTGGGGGGCTAATGAAAAACTGTTTTTT.

A few counts support this clone. The rearrangement uses TRBV30 and TRBJ2-5; unclear D gene. CDR3 length equals 13 residues. The V gene lost 2 bases and the J gene lost 2 bases, with 9 bases spanning the gap. Per the germline V gene, CDR1 is GTSNPN and CDR2 is SVGIG (reference sequence). Here the CDR3 DNA reads TGTGCCTGGAGTCCACGGGTTCAAGAGACCCAGTACTTC. Its translation: CAWSPRVQETQYF.

The rearrangement joins TRBV4-1 to TRBJ1-2; D unclear. The germline V gene has CDR1 MGHRA and CDR2 YSYEKL. The CDR3 is 15 residues long. V was clipped by 0 bases and J by 4 bases, with 12 bases between them. CDR3 sequence: CASSQDWVSGYGYTF. The CDR3 DNA reads as TGCGCCAGCAGCCAAGATTGGGTGAGCGGCTATGGCTACACCTTC.

The V call is TRBV2, the J call TRBJ2-5, with unresolved D. This CDR3 is built from 13 residues. Trimming removed 6 bases at V and 4 bases at J, with 12 bases between. The germline gives CDR1 SNHLY, CDR2 FYNNEI. The CDR3 is CASRPPSGETQYF. CDR3 sequence (DNA): TGTGCCAGCAGGCCCCCCTCGGGAGAGACCCAGTACTTC. The variable domain in full, with the rest retrieved from reference TRBV2 and TRBJ2-5, is EPEVTQTPSHQVTQMGQEVILRCVPISNHLYFYWYRQILGQKVEFLVSFYNNEISEKSEIFDDQFSVERPDGSNFTLKIRSTKLEDSAMYFCASRPPSGETQYFGPGTRLLVL.

The rearrangement uses TRBV2 and TRBJ1-1, with unresolved D. Per the germline V gene, CDR1 is SNHLY and CDR2 is FYNNEI. Trimming took off 8 bases at V and 0 bases at J, with 10 bases between the two ends. CDR3 length: 13 residues. CDR3 bases: TGTGCCAGCCTACTCCGGGTGAACACTGAAGCTTTCTTT. Its protein is CASLLRVNTEAFF.

The chain combines TRBV2 with TRBJ2-7; possible D gene TRBD1, 6 bases. From germline, CDR1 is SNHLY and CDR2 FYNNEI. Trimming took off 6 bases at V and 2 bases at J, with 17 bases between the two ends. This CDR3 spans 15 amino acids. Here the CDR3 DNA reads TGTGCCAGCAGCCGGGACATCGCTACTGCCTACGAGCAGTACTTC. Translation: CASSRDIATAYEQYF.

The chain recombines TRBV2 with TRBJ2-3, with 9 bases aligning to TRBD2. Germline V gene data show CDR1 as SNHLY and CDR2 as FYNNEI. The CDR3 is made up of 17 amino acids. Trimming removed 1 base from V and 2 bases from J; junction bases left unmatched: 7. CDR3 sequence (DNA): TGTGCCAGCAGTGAAGTAACGACTAGCGGACACACAGATACGCAGTATTTT. Its translation is CASSEVTTSGHTDTQYF.

The V gene is TRBV29-1, the J gene TRBJ1-1; 11 bases are a match to TRBD1. CDR3 length equals 12 residues. V was pared by 8 bases and J by 7 bases, with 6 bases of the junction left unmatched. Germline CDR1 reads SQVTM; CDR2 reads ANQGSEA. The CDR3 is CSFRTGGIEAFF. CDR3 nucleotide sequence: TGCAGCTTTCGGACAGGGGGCATTGAAGCTTTCTTT.

The chain is built from TRBV25-1 and TRBJ1-2; D is ambiguous. Trimming cost V 1 base and J 3 bases, with 9 bases left between them. This CDR3 is built from 14 residues. Germline V gene sequence: CDR1 MGHDK, CDR2 SYGVNS. The CDR3 nucleotides are TGTGCCAGCAGTGAATCTTGGGAAGACTATGGCTACACCTTC. Translation gives CASSESWEDYGYTF.

The gene calls are TRBV9 and TRBJ2-3; TRBD2 agrees at 8 bases. Germline assignment: CDR1 SGDLS and CDR2 YYNGEE. The CDR3 consists of 15 residues. The V and J ends lost 4 bases and 0 bases, in that order; junction bases with no gene match: 4. CDR3 in amino acids: CASSKRGSSTDTQYF. Here the CDR3 DNA reads TGTGCCAGCAGCAAGCGGGGGTCTAGCACAGATACGCAGTATTTT.

Concerning this clone itself: This CDR3 is also generated by other DNA sequences in the sample. This chain uses TRBV30 with TRBJ1-1; TRBD1 matches 7 bases. Trimming at V came to 4 bases and at J to 0 bases, leaving 2 bases not matched to a gene. Germline lookup yields CDR1 GTSNPN and CDR2 SVGIG (reference sequence). This CDR3 is built from 13 residues. CDR3 loop: CAWKGQLNTEAFF. DNA of the CDR3: TGTGCCTGGAAGGGACAGTTGAACACTGAAGCTTTCTTT.

V gene TRBV5-1 combines with J gene TRBJ2-1; no clear D. Germline lookup yields CDR1 SGHRS and CDR2 YFSETQ. With 0 bases removed from V and 0 bases from J, the gap between germline ends came to 7 bases. The CDR3 covers 15 residues. CDR3 sequence: CASSLGQTSYNEQFF. Here the CDR3 DNA reads TGCGCCAGCAGCTTGGGACAAACCTCCTACAATGAGCAGTTCTTC.

The chain carries TRBV7-3 and TRBJ2-3; tentatively, D is TRBD2 (5 bases). From germline, CDR1 is SGHTA and CDR2 FQGTGA. V was clipped by 2 bases and J by 6 bases, with 12 bases between them. CDR3 length: 14 amino acids. In DNA, the CDR3 is TGTGCCAGCAGCTTATTACAGCGGCCGGATACGCAGTATTTT. It is translated as CASSLLQRPDTQYF.

V is TRBV30 and J is TRBJ1-2; 10 bases fit TRBD1. The CDR3 runs to 11 residues. Per germline, CDR1 GTSNPN and CDR2 SVGIG (reference sequence). In DNA, the CDR3 is TGTGCTTTGGGACAGGGGCCGGGCTACACCTTC. Translating gives CALGQGPGYTF.

CDR3 nucleotide sequence: TGTGCCAGCAGCCCGCTAGCGGGGCAGAACACCGGGGAGCTGTTTTTT. It yields the protein CASSPLAGQNTGELFF. V and J are TRBV11-2 and TRBJ2-2, with 9 nucleotides matching TRBD2. Germline CDR1 reads SGHAT; CDR2 reads FQNNGV. The junction had 5 bases not matched to a gene; V was cut back by 5 bases and J by 1 base. The CDR3 length is 16 residues.

For the CDR3, the DNA is TGCGCCAGCAGCTTGAGCCCGGAGAGACCCTATGGCTACACCTTC. As protein: CASSLSPERPYGYTF. This chain joins TRBV5-1 and TRBJ1-2; D is uncertain. V lost 1 base and J lost 4, with 14 bases in between. CDR3 size: 15 residues. From germline, CDR1 is SGHRS and CDR2 YFSETQ.